This is a list of T cell receptor beta chains from one sample in a study of T cell repertoires in cytomegalovirus infection. MiXCR, run by TCRdb on the reads, gives a single entry per CDR3 protein. The table lists over 250,000 distinct CDR3 sequences, about 23% of them singletons. The specimen sequenced was PBMCs. Receptors originate from a human donor in good health (CMV status not recorded). Some clones in this sample may be carry-over from other donors' samples. Each CDR3 is given with its conserved first and last residue. A D gene is named only where the DNA matches it firmly. Only part of the rows carry a size: once, few, many, or a class if the clone is expanded.

d_call | j_call | v_call | clone_size | cdr3_length | cdr3_nt | cdr3_aa
- | TRBJ2-1 | TRBV7-3 | - | 13 | TGTGCCAGCAGCTTACAGCTCGGGGTTGAGCAGTTCTTC | CASSLQLGVEQFF
TRBD1 | TRBJ2-2 | TRBV4-3 | once | 16 | TGCGCCAGCAGCCAAACCCCCGGGACAGGGGTCGGGGAGCTGTTTTTT | CASSQTPGTGVGELFF
- | TRBJ1-4 | TRBV28 | - | 13 | TGTGCCAGCAGTCGACGCGTCGGTGAAAAACTGTTTTTT | CASSRRVGEKLFF
TRBD1 | TRBJ1-2 | TRBV7-9 | many | 14 | TGTGCCAGCAGCCCAGGACAGGGAAGATATGGCTACACCTTC | CASSPGQGRYGYTF
- | TRBJ2-2 | TRBV19 | - | 14 | TGTGCCAGTCAAGACGGTACGAACACCGGGGAGCTGTTTTTT | CASQDGTNTGELFF
TRBD1 | TRBJ1-6 | TRBV5-1 | - | 13 | TGCGCCAGCAGTACAGGGGATGGTTCACCCCTCCACTTT | CASSTGDGSPLHF
TRBD1 | TRBJ1-6 | TRBV5-5 | - | 15 | TGTGCCAGCAGCACCAGGACAGGACGAGATTCACCCCTCCACTTT | CASSTRTGRDSPLHF
- | TRBJ2-2 | TRBV24-1 | - | 15 | TGTGCCACCAGTGATTCTACTAGCAGTACCGGGGAGCTGTTTTTT | CATSDSTSSTGELFF
TRBD1 | TRBJ1-2 | TRBV28 | - | 13 | TGTGCCAGCAGTGGGACAGGGCATTATGGCTACACCTTC | CASSGTGHYGYTF
- | TRBJ1-2 | TRBV28 | few | 14 | TGTGCCAGCAGTTTAATGATCAGGAACTATGGCTACACCTTC | CASSLMIRNYGYTF
- | TRBJ2-3 | TRBV27 | - | 13 | TGTGCCAGCAGTTTCCCCCCAGCATCTACGCAGTATTTT | CASSFPPASTQYF
TRBD1 | TRBJ1-6 | TRBV2 | few | 16 | TGTGCCAGCAGTGAAAGCCGGACAGGGTTTATTTCACCCCTCCACTTT | CASSESRTGFISPLHF
- | TRBJ2-5 | TRBV11-1 | few | 13 | TGTGCCAGCAGCCCTGGACTGTTGGAGACCCAGTACTTC | CASSPGLLETQYF
TRBD2 | TRBJ2-1 | TRBV7-3 | - | 15 | TGTGCCAGCAGCTTACAAGCGGGGGGTATGGATGAGCAGTTCTTC | CASSLQAGGMDEQFF
- | TRBJ2-7 | TRBV29-1 | few | 12 | TGCAGCGTTGGAGCCGGTCCTAAAGAGCAGTACTTC | CSVGAGPKEQYF
- | TRBJ1-1 | TRBV5-1 | - | 14 | TGCGCCAGCAGCTTTAGGCCCACTAACACTGAAGCTTTCTTT | CASSFRPTNTEAFF
- | TRBJ2-7 | TRBV10-3 | few | 14 | TGTGCCATCAGTCCAGGTATTCGCGCCTACGAGCAGTACTTC | CAISPGIRAYEQYF
- | TRBJ2-3 | TRBV7-2 | many | 14 | TGTGCCAGCAGCTTAGCGGGAGTTGTGGATACGCAGTATTTT | CASSLAGVVDTQYF
TRBD1 | TRBJ1-5 | TRBV7-2 | many | 15 | TGTGCCAGCAGCTCCGGGACAGTTAGCAATCAGCCCCAGCATTTT | CASSSGTVSNQPQHF
- | TRBJ2-7 | TRBV6-1 | - | 12 | TGTGCGAGCGCAGGAAAATCCTACGAGCAGTACTTC | CASAGKSYEQYF
TRBD1 | TRBJ2-1 | TRBV6-5 | few | 12 | TGTGCCAGCAGAGGACAGGGGGTTGAGCAGTTCTTC | CASRGQGVEQFF
TRBD2 | TRBJ2-7 | TRBV28 | many | 15 | TGTGCCAGCAGTTTAGGGACTAGCGGGAGTCGGGAGCAGTACTTC | CASSLGTSGSREQYF
TRBD1 | TRBJ2-7 | TRBV7-9 | few | 13 | TGTGCCAGCAGCACCTTCGACAGGGTCGAGCAGTACTTC | CASSTFDRVEQYF
- | TRBJ1-5 | TRBV5-1 | - | 14 | TGCGCCAGCAGCTTGGCTGAACTTAATCAGCCCCAGCATTTT | CASSLAELNQPQHF
- | TRBJ2-3 | TRBV28 | few | 14 | TGTGCCAGCAGTTCCAGACGGGGCAGGGATACGCAGTATTTT | CASSSRRGRDTQYF
- | TRBJ1-1 | TRBV28 | - | 16 | TGTGCCAGCAGTCATGGGGGGGCTTTCGTGAACACTGAAGCTTTCTTT | CASSHGGAFVNTEAFF
- | TRBJ1-1 | TRBV28 | - | 14 | TGTGCCAGCAGTTGGGTGGCTTGGGGCACTGAAGCTTTCTTT | CASSWVAWGTEAFF
TRBD2 | TRBJ2-1 | TRBV27 | - | 15 | TGTGCCAGCAGTAGAATAGCGGGCCCCTACAATGAGCAGTTCTTC | CASSRIAGPYNEQFF
- | TRBJ2-5 | TRBV29-1 | few | 12 | TGCAGCGCTGAGGGGTTACAAGAGACCCAGTACTTC | CSAEGLQETQYF
- | TRBJ2-7 | TRBV6-1 | few | 12 | TGTGCCAGCAGAGACAGTACCTACGAGCAGTACTTC | CASRDSTYEQYF
TRBD2 | TRBJ2-1 | TRBV6-8 | - | 15 | TGTGCCAGCAGATCCCTAGCGGGAGGGCCCAATGAGCAGTTCTTC | CASRSLAGGPNEQFF
- | TRBJ1-4 | TRBV6-6 | few | 14 | TGTGCCAGCAGTTACGACCGTCTGAATGAAAAACTGTTTTTT | CASSYDRLNEKLFF
TRBD1 | TRBJ2-7 | TRBV6-6 | few | 15 | TGTGCCAGCAGAATACGCGGGACAGGGGCATACGAGCAGTACTTC | CASRIRGTGAYEQYF
TRBD2 | TRBJ2-7 | TRBV20-1 | - | 16 | TGCAGTGCTAGAACTCCTAGCGGGGCGAGCTCCTACGAGCAGTACTTC | CSARTPSGASSYEQYF
TRBD1 | TRBJ1-5 | TRBV10-2 | - | 13 | TGCGCCAGCAGAACAGGGGATTATCAGCCCCAGCATTTT | CASRTGDYQPQHF
- | TRBJ1-5 | TRBV6-2/TRBV6-3 | many | 16 | TGTGCCAGCAGTTCATGGACAGCTACTCTAAATCAGCCCCAGCATTTT | CASSSWTATLNQPQHF
- | TRBJ1-4 | TRBV7-6 | few | 12 | TGTGCCAGCAGCTTACCGTATGAAAAACTGTTTTTT | CASSLPYEKLFF
- | TRBJ2-6 | TRBV4-1 | - | 16 | TGCGCCAGCAGCCAAGAGGCCAGGGGTTGGGCCAACGTCCTGACTTTC | CASSQEARGWANVLTF
- | TRBJ1-6 | TRBV3-1 | few | 16 | TGTGCCAGCAGCCAACGAATACAGTACTATAATTCACCCCTCCACTTT | CASSQRIQYYNSPLHF
- | TRBJ1-5 | TRBV7-6 | many | 12 | TGTGCCAGTACCACGGCCGGCCAGCCCCAGCATTTT | CASTTAGQPQHF
TRBD1 | TRBJ1-2 | TRBV5-5 | - | 14 | TGTGCCAGCAGCCTAGGGACAGCCGCCTTGGGGTACACCTTC | CASSLGTAALGYTF
- | TRBJ1-1 | TRBV7-2 | many | 13 | TGTGCCAGCAGCTTATACAGGAACACTGAAGCTTTCTTT | CASSLYRNTEAFF
TRBD1 | TRBJ2-3 | TRBV28 | few | 15 | TGTGCCAGCAGTCCCTCGGACAGGGTCGCAGATACGCAGTATTTT | CASSPSDRVADTQYF
TRBD2 | TRBJ2-1 | TRBV2 | few | 17 | TGTGCCAGCAGTGAAGTCGGACTAGCGGGATCCTACAATGAGCAGTTCTTC | CASSEVGLAGSYNEQFF
- | TRBJ2-1 | TRBV3-1 | few | 11 | TGTGCCAGCAGACAGAACAATGAGCAGTTCTTC | CASRQNNEQFF
TRBD2 | TRBJ2-3 | TRBV20-1 | few | 13 | TGCAGTGCCGTCTTGTTAGCGGGAGATACGCAGTATTTT | CSAVLLAGDTQYF
- | TRBJ2-6 | TRBV28 | few | 15 | TGTGCCAGCAGTACCAAGGGGGCTGGGGCCAACGTCCTGACTTTC | CASSTKGAGANVLTF
- | TRBJ1-1 | TRBV5-1 | few | 16 | TGCGCCAGCAGCTTGGCTGCCTCCAGGGAGAACACTGAAGCTTTCTTT | CASSLAASRENTEAFF
- | TRBJ2-7 | TRBV7-2 | many | 15 | TGTGCCAGCAGCTTATTACCGGGACCTCTCTACGAGCAGTACTTC | CASSLLPGPLYEQYF
TRBD2 | TRBJ2-5 | TRBV5-1 | few | 16 | TGCGCCAGCAGCTTGACTAGCGGATATAACCAAGAGACCCAGTACTTC | CASSLTSGYNQETQYF
- | TRBJ2-3 | TRBV2 | - | 14 | TGTGCCAGCAGTGACATGGGAAGGGCAGATACGCAGTATTTT | CASSDMGRADTQYF
- | TRBJ1-1 | TRBV6-1 | few | 13 | TGTGCCAGCGGACCACCACAGGGAAAAAATGCTTTCTTT | CASGPPQGKNAFF
- | TRBJ1-1 | TRBV19 | - | 13 | TGTGCCAGTAGTATAGATCTTGGCACTGATGCTTTCTTT | CASSIDLGTDAFF
TRBD2 | TRBJ2-7 | TRBV20-1 | - | 14 | TGCAGTGCTTCTCGACTAGCAGACCCCTACGAGCAGTACTTC | CSASRLADPYEQYF
TRBD1 | TRBJ1-2 | TRBV12-3/TRBV12-4 | few | 14 | TGTGCCAGCAGTCTTACAGGGACAGGTTCGATCTACACCTTC | CASSLTGTGSIYTF
TRBD1 | TRBJ2-7 | TRBV2 | - | 13 | TGTGCCTGTGAGATACAGGGGGCAGGCGAGCAGTACTTC | CACEIQGAGEQYF
TRBD1 | TRBJ2-3 | TRBV12-3/TRBV12-4 | few | 15 | TGTGCCAGCAGTTTACAGGGGGTGGCTGGGGATACGCAGTATTTT | CASSLQGVAGDTQYF
TRBD2 | TRBJ2-2 | TRBV28 | few | 16 | TGTGCCAGCAGTTTGTGGCTAGCGGAGAACACCGGGGAGCTGTTTTTT | CASSLWLAENTGELFF